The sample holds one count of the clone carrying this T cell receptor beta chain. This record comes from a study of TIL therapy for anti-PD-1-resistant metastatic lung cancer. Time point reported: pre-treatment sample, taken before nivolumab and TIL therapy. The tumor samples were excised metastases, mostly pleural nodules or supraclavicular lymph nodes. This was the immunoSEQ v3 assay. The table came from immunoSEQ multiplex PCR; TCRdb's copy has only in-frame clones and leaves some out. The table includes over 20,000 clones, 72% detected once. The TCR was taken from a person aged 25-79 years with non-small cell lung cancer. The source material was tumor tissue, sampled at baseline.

The CDR3 loop reads CASSLGTSPFYNEQFF. CDR3 nucleotide sequence: TGTGCCAGCAGCTTAGGAACTAGCCCTTTCTACAATGAGCAGTTCTTC. The chain has TRBV7-9 and TRBJ2-1; D is perhaps TRBD2 (6 bases). The V and J ends lost 1 base and 3 bases respectively, with 13 bases between them. Germline V gene sequence: CDR1 SEHNR, CDR2 FQNEAQ (reference sequence). The CDR3 runs 16 residues.